The 6 T cell receptor beta chains below all came from one sample that was sequenced in a study of human T cells and chemical hapten exposure. TCRdb reprocessed the RACE reads via MiXCR and lists one record per CDR3 protein. The repertoire holds 250,000 or so distinct CDR3 sequences, with 7.5% to 8% as singletons. Time point here: pre-sensitization, week 0. Treatment meaning: therapeutic diphenylcyclopropenone sensitization with weekly scalp DPC. The starting material was whole blood, obtained in connection with sensitization to the hapten diphenylcyclopropenone (DPC). All receptors derive from a man younger than 35 with alopecia areata. Some clones in this sample may be carry-over from other donors' samples.

The J gene is TRBJ1-5, the V gene TRBV6-2 or TRBV6-3; perhaps TRBD1 as D (6 bases). CDR3 size: 15 residues. Trimming removed 0 bases from V and 4 bases from J, with 10 bases in between. The germline CDR1 and CDR2 sequences are MNHEY and SVGEGT. The CDR3 loop is CASSYSKGQNQPQHF. CDR3 in DNA: TGTGCCAGCAGTTACTCGAAAGGACAGAATCAGCCCCAGCATTTT.

This clonotype came up many times. The genes are TRBV29-1 and TRBJ2-5; possible D gene TRBD1, 6 bases. Trimming stripped 4 bases from V and 1 base from J, with 16 bases between. The CDR3 extends over 15 amino acids. Germline assignment: CDR1 SQVTM and CDR2 ANQGSEA. The DNA for the CDR3 is TGCAGCGTTGGTTTCCTGGGGGCATTCCAAGAGACCCAGTACTTC. This encodes CSVGFLGAFQETQYF.

This clonotype was found a few times. V gene TRBV5-1 combines with J gene TRBJ1-2; maybe TRBD1 (5 bases). The germline V gene encodes CDR1 SGHRS and CDR2 YFSETQ. This CDR3 is built from 15 residues. V was trimmed by 4 bases and J by 0 bases, leaving 13 bases between them. CDR3 bases: TGCGCCAGCAGCCCTGGTACAGGAGCTAACTATGGCTACACCTTC. The encoded protein is CASSPGTGANYGYTF.

This clonotype was counted only a few times. V gene TRBV29-1 combines with J gene TRBJ2-7; no clear D gene. From germline, CDR1 is SQVTM and CDR2 ANQGSEA. This CDR3 is built from 12 residues. V was cut by 0 bases and J by 4 bases, with 7 bases left in between. CDR3 region: CSVEDLNYEQYV. The CDR3, as DNA: TGCAGCGTTGAAGATCTAAATTACGAGCAGTACGTC.

The chain has TRBV12-3 or TRBV12-4 and TRBJ2-4; 9 bases align to TRBD1. The CDR3 length is 15 residues. V shed 4 bases, J shed 1 base, and the junction held 2 bases outside the gene matches. The CDR3 nucleotides are TGTGCCAGCAGTTACAGGGGGCTCGCCAAAAACATTCAGTACTTC. Translated: CASSYRGLAKNIQYF.

The chain couples TRBV28 to TRBJ1-5; D is undetermined. V was clipped by 9 bases and J by 4 bases, with 13 bases between them. CDR3 length equals 13 residues. Germline CDR1 and CDR2: MDHEN and SYDVKM. CDR3 nucleotide sequence: TGTGCCAGTATTCAAGGGTGGAATCAGCCCCAGCATTTT. Amino acid sequence: CASIQGWNQPQHF.